This entry lists 2 T cell receptor beta chains sequenced from one sample in a study of cytomegalovirus exposure and HLA in healthy donors. Produced via immunoSEQ multiplex PCR; TCRdb's table is partial and in-frame only. In the table there are hundreds of thousands of clones, 70% to 90% of which are singletons. The material sequenced was PBMCs. The receptors were sampled from a woman aged 18-29 years in good health and CMV-seronegative.

V and J are TRBV5-6 and TRBJ1-4; unclear D gene. This CDR3 contains 16 residues. Germline CDR1 is SGHDT and CDR2 is YYEEEE. With 0 bases removed from V and 8 bases from J, the gap between germline ends came to 17 bases. The CDR3 loop reads CASSLELPGSREKLFF. As DNA, the CDR3 is TGTGCCAGCAGCTTGGAGTTGCCGGGTTCAAGGGAAAAACTGTTTTTT.

The chain carries TRBV6-1 and TRBJ2-3; 15 bases fit TRBD2. This CDR3 contains 17 residues. Germline V gives CDR1 MNHNS, CDR2 SASEGT. The V gene end was trimmed by 3 bases and the J gene end by 5 bases; junction bases not matched to a gene: 6. Here the CDR3 DNA reads TGTGCCAGCAGTGACCTGGGACTAGCGGGAGGAATAGATACGCAGTATTTT. Translating gives CASSDLGLAGGIDTQYF.